This T cell receptor (beta chain) was sequenced for a study of blood T cell repertoires in COVID-19. Study details: Some COVID-19 samples were acute and others convalescent; all came from the United States, Italy and Spain. Sources were T cells, B-cell-depleted T cells, or PBMCs; the material itself was cDNA or gDNA.

Participant-reported clinical history was the basis for cohort assignment. The study counted Cohort 3 donors as recovered given two negative PCRs, clearance, or symptom resolution. The length of the CDR3 is 16 residues. The germline V gene has CDR1 GTSNPN and CDR2 SVGIG (reference sequence). V shed 4 bases and J shed 0 bases, with 16 bases lying between them. Assay used: immunoSEQ multiplex PCR; TCRdb lists only in-frame clones, some missing. The table lists just over 300,000 clones, 80% to 90% of them singletons. Sequencing input: PBMCs or T cells enriched from blood (not recorded which). The chain employs TRBV30 and TRBJ2-1; D is unresolved. This clonotype was sampled from a man under 40 who had recovered from COVID-19. The CDR3 DNA reads TGTGCCTGGAACCCCCGGGTCATGAGCTCCTACAATGAGCAGTTCTTC. Its protein product is CAWNPRVMSSYNEQFF.